These 29 T cell receptor beta chains share one sample of origin, sequenced in a study of Ad26.COV2.S vaccination and SARS-CoV-2 variants (TCRdb year 2021). The library was built by means of the immunoSEQ multiplex PCR assay. The immuneACCESS repertoire file appears here via TCRdb, limited to in-frame rearrangements. These files lack a portion of the clones; in checked studies, under half of the deficit traces to unresolved V genes, and the cause of the others is not known. The sample data list fewer than 400,000 clones, and 80% to 90% of these were observed just once. The top ten clonotypes cover 3.5% of the sample. In the paper's terms, the treatment or condition label means: over 15 received Ad26.COV2.S at low or high dose, single or two shots; roughly five received placebo; per-sample allocation not given. Repertoires of vaccine and placebo recipients were sequenced from samples taken on day 63 after the first injection.

The source material was peripheral blood, sampled in a trial of Ad26.COV2.S vaccine versus placebo. These receptors were taken from a person between 18 and 59 years old who received the Ad26.COV2.S COVID-19 vaccine or a placebo.

This chain uses TRBV7-6 with TRBJ2-7; TRBD2 aligns across 9 bases. V gave up 1 base and J gave up 2 bases; unmatched junction bases: 3. The CDR3 totals 15 residues. Per germline, CDR1 SGHVS and CDR2 FNYEAQ. The CDR3 DNA reads as TGTGCCAGCAGCTTAGAACTAGCGGGCACCTACGAGCAGTACTTC. Translating it yields CASSLELAGTYEQYF.

The CDR3 loop reads CASSGFRVRAFF. The CDR3 DNA is TGTGCCAGCAGTGGTTTTAGGGTGAGAGCTTTCTTT. The rearrangement joins TRBV25-1 to TRBJ1-1; D is unclear. Looked up from germline, CDR1 is MGHDK and CDR2 is SYGVNS. V lost 4 bases and J 10 bases, leaving 13 bases between the germline ends. The CDR3 is 12 residues long.

The rearrangement links TRBV28 to TRBJ1-6; TRBD1 agrees at 8 bases. Trimming took 6 bases from V and 9 from J; bases not matched to a gene: 10. Germline CDR1 is MDHEN and CDR2 is SYDVKM. This CDR3 spans 15 amino acids. CDR3 nucleotides: TGTGCCAGCAGCGAGGACAGGGAGCTAGGTTCACCCCTCCACTTT. It translates to CASSEDRELGSPLHF.

The rearrangement joins TRBV19 to TRBJ2-7; a possible D gene is TRBD1 (5 bases). This CDR3 has 14 residues. The V end was cut by 3 bases, the J end by 0 bases, with 9 bases between. Germline V gene data show CDR1 as LNHDA and CDR2 as SQIVND (reference sequence). The CDR3 here is CASSMVGVSYEQYF. CDR3 sequence (DNA): TGTGCCAGTAGTATGGTAGGGGTCTCCTACGAGCAGTACTTC. Supplemented by reference TRBV19 and TRBJ2-7, the full variable domain reads DGGITQSPKYLFRKEGQNVTLSCEQNLNHDAMYWYRQDPGQGLRLIYYSQIVNDFQKGDIAEGYSVSREKKESFPLTVTSAQKNPTAFYLCASSMVGVSYEQYFGPGTRLTVT.

The V call is TRBV20-1, the J call TRBJ2-7, with a tentative D call TRBD1 (6 bases). From germline, CDR1 is DFQATT and CDR2 SNEGSKA (reference sequence). The CDR3 has 11 residues. V was trimmed by 5 bases and J by 3 bases, leaving 8 bases between them. CDR3 protein: CSASQGYEQYF. The CDR3 DNA reads as TGCAGTGCTTCACAGGGCTACGAGCAGTACTTC.

The chain has TRBV7-9 and TRBJ1-4; D might be TRBD1 (6 bases). V was clipped by 7 bases and J by 3 bases, with 12 bases between them. The CDR3 extends over 14 amino acids. Germline lookup yields CDR1 SEHNR and CDR2 FQNEAQ (reference sequence). The CDR3 here is CASNNQGSNEKLFF. CDR3 bases: TGTGCCAGCAACAACCAGGGGTCTAATGAAAAACTGTTTTTT.

This rearrangement joins TRBV10-3 to TRBJ2-7; D may be TRBD1 (5 bases). V was cut by 3 bases and J by 2 bases, with 5 bases left in between. Looked up from germline, CDR1 is ENHRY and CDR2 is SYGVKD. The CDR3 is 12 residues long. In DNA, the CDR3 is TGTGCCATCAGTGACAGGGCCTACGAGCAGTACTTC. Its protein is CAISDRAYEQYF.

The V gene is TRBV10-1, the J gene TRBJ2-7, with D hard to call. Germline assignment: CDR1 WNHNN and CDR2 SYGVQD (reference sequence). The CDR3 is 12 residues long. The V end was cut by 0 bases, the J end by 9 bases, with 9 bases between. The CDR3 sequence: CASSESTRRQYF. In nucleotides, the CDR3 is TGCGCCAGCAGTGAGTCCACCCGACGGCAGTACTTC.

This sequence joins TRBV5-6 and TRBJ2-1; D possibly uses TRBD1 or TRBD2 (6 bases each). V was pared by 3 bases and J by 8 bases, with 9 bases between. There are 12 residues in the CDR3. Germline V CDR1 and CDR2: SGHDT, YYEEEE. CDR3 sequence reads: CASSSGGYEQFF. The CDR3 nucleotides are TGTGCCAGCAGCTCCGGGGGCTATGAGCAGTTCTTC.

The chain links TRBV5-4 to TRBJ2-5, with 8 nucleotides matching TRBD1. The CDR3 loop spans 14 amino acids. Trimming removed 10 bases from V and 2 bases from J; junction bases left unmatched: 10. CDR1 is SGHNT, CDR2 YYREEE, per germline (reference sequence). This CDR3 reads CAWGQGAGQETQYF. CDR3 bases: TGTGCCTGGGGGCAGGGGGCAGGTCAAGAGACCCAGTACTTC.

The chain recombines TRBV3-1 (or the pseudogene TRBV3-2) with TRBJ1-4, with a tentative D call TRBD1 (5 bases). V shed 0 bases and J shed 11 bases, with 16 bases lying between them. This CDR3 region has 15 residues. CDR1 LGHDT and CDR2 YNNKEL come from the germline V gene (reference sequence). CDR3 sequence (DNA): TGTGCCAGCAGCCAAGATAGGGACCTCTTTAAGAAACTGTTTTTT. Amino acid sequence: CASSQDRDLFKKLFF.

Regarding this clone: Its ends do not fully match the called genes, so a read error is possible. The chain has TRBV19 and TRBJ1-2; perhaps TRBD1 as D (5 bases). The CDR3 has 14 residues. In germline, CDR1 is LNHDA, CDR2 SQIVND (reference sequence). The CDR3 region is CASSTGTASHGYTF. The CDR3 DNA reads as TGTGCCAGCAGTACCGGGACGGCCTCCCATGGCTACACCTTC. The variable domain in full, completed from reference TRBV19 and TRBJ1-2, reads DGGITQSPKYLFRKEGQNVTLSCEQNLNHDAMYWYRQDPGQGLRLIYYSQIVNDFQKGDIAEGYSVSREKKESFPLTVTSAQKNPTAFYLCASSTGTASHGYTFGSGTRLTVV.

This chain joins TRBV5-4 and TRBJ1-1; D is uncertain. Trimming left V 1 base short and J 0 bases short, with 4 bases between. Per the germline V gene, CDR1 is SGHNT and CDR2 is YYREEE (reference sequence). This CDR3 is 13 amino acids long. CDR3 sequence reads: CASSLYMNTEAFF. As DNA, the CDR3 is TGTGCCAGCAGCTTGTATATGAACACTGAAGCTTTCTTT.

V usage is TRBV15 and J usage is TRBJ1-1, with D perhaps TRBD1 (6 bases). Germline CDR1 LNHNV, CDR2 YYDKDF (reference sequence). V shed 7 bases and J shed 6 bases, with 18 bases lying between them. CDR3 length: 14 residues. As DNA, the CDR3 is TGTGCCACCAAGCCCTCCAGGGGCTTCGCTGAAGCTTTCTTT. Translating it yields CATKPSRGFAEAFF.

On this clone itself: A read error is possible here, since a much larger clone lies one base away. Other nucleotide sequences from this sample produce the same CDR3. This chain uses TRBV5-6 with TRBJ1-1, with D uncertain. Trimming stripped 0 bases from V and 1 base from J, with 4 bases between. Germline loops: CDR1 SGHDT, CDR2 YYEEEE. CDR3 length: 13 amino acids. The CDR3 DNA reads as TGTGCCAGCAGCTTGGGGGGGAACACTGAAGCTTTCTTT. Its protein product is CASSLGGNTEAFF.

This chain joins TRBV6-5 and TRBJ2-3, with D possibly TRBD1 on 5 matching bases. The V gene lost 8 bases and the J gene lost 1 base, with 16 bases spanning the gap. The V gene's germline CDR1 is MNHEY and CDR2 SVGAGI. This CDR3 contains 15 residues. CDR3 coding DNA: TGTGCCAGCCTTGGCAGGGCCACACGCACAGATACGCAGTATTTT. It codes for CASLGRATRTDTQYF.

This chain links TRBV3-1 (or the pseudogene TRBV3-2) with TRBJ1-2; 11 nucleotides line up with TRBD1. The J segment lost 0 bases and the V segment lost 1 base, leaving 7 bases of the junction unmatched. Germline V lookup: CDR1 LGHDT, CDR2 YNNKEL (reference sequence). This CDR3 spans 18 amino acids. CDR3 sequence reads: CASSQGTGGEEANYGYTF. The CDR3, as DNA: TGTGCCAGCAGCCAAGGGACAGGGGGCGAGGAGGCTAACTATGGCTACACCTTC.

This clone was recorded once. The gene calls are TRBV14 and TRBJ2-2; D is uncertain. Trimming cost V 3 bases and J 4 bases, with 6 bases left between them. Germline V CDR1 and CDR2: SGHDN, FVKESK. CDR3 length equals 13 residues. The CDR3 reads CASSQLATGELFF. CDR3 DNA: TGTGCCAGCAGCCAGTTGGCCACCGGGGAGCTGTTTTTT.

This chain uses TRBV6-5 with TRBJ2-7; no definite D call. The CDR3 length is 16 residues. Deletions cut 2 bases from V and 0 bases from J, with 14 bases between. The V gene's germline CDR1 is MNHEY and CDR2 SVGAGI. The CDR3 reads CASSYIAGASSYEQYF. CDR3 bases: TGTGCCAGCAGTTACATAGCAGGCGCCTCCTCCTACGAGCAGTACTTC.

The genes are TRBV12-3 or TRBV12-4 and TRBJ2-1; 7 bases agree with TRBD1. The CDR3 contains 13 residues. With V trimmed by 6 bases and J by 5 bases, 4 bases remained unmatched. This CDR3 reads CASSPGTDNEQFF. DNA for the CDR3: TGTGCCAGCAGCCCCGGGACAGACAATGAGCAGTTCTTC.

The V call is TRBV30, the J call TRBJ2-2, with a possible D match to TRBD1 (5 bases). Germline CDR1 reads GTSNPN; CDR2 reads SVGIG (reference sequence). Trimming pared 5 bases from V and 2 bases from J, leaving 6 bases between. This CDR3 comprises 12 residues. The CDR3 loop reads CAWGHNTGELFF. CDR3 in DNA: TGTGCCTGGGGACATAACACCGGGGAGCTGTTTTTT.

The chain carries TRBV6-2 or TRBV6-3 and TRBJ2-7; D is tentatively TRBD1 or TRBD2 (5 bases each). Germline V gene data show CDR1 as MNHEY and CDR2 as SVGEGT. V lost 6 bases, J lost 5 bases, and 8 bases lay in between. This CDR3 is 11 amino acids long. The CDR3: CASSSGHEQYF. The CDR3 DNA reads as TGTGCCAGCAGCTCGGGGCACGAGCAGTACTTC.

The table lists this clone with a count of one. The rearrangement links TRBV2 to TRBJ2-1; 9 bases fit TRBD2. The CDR3 covers 15 residues. The junction had 6 bases not matched to a gene; V was cut back by 4 bases and J by 5 bases. The germline V gene has CDR1 SNHLY and CDR2 FYNNEI. The CDR3 loop reads CASSALAGGHNEQFF. Here the CDR3 DNA reads TGTGCCAGCAGTGCTTTGGCGGGGGGGCACAATGAGCAGTTCTTC.

The rearrangement joins TRBV3-1 (or the pseudogene TRBV3-2) to TRBJ1-1; D gene uncertain. CDR3 length: 12 residues. CDR1 and CDR2 from the germline V gene are LGHDT and YNNKEL (reference sequence). The V gene lost 1 base and the J gene lost 10 bases, with 10 bases spanning the gap. In DNA form, the CDR3 reads TGTGCCAGCAGCCAAGCAGGAGGTACAGCTTTCTTT. Residues: CASSQAGGTAFF.

The chain couples TRBV28 to TRBJ1-6; TRBD1 might be the D (6 bases). CDR3 size: 16 residues. V was pared by 5 bases and J by 3 bases, with 14 bases between. The germline V gene encodes CDR1 MDHEN and CDR2 SYDVKM. As DNA, the CDR3 is TGTGCCAGCAGTCCCCGGACAGACTTCTATAATTCACCCCTCCACTTT. As protein: CASSPRTDFYNSPLHF.

This sequence joins TRBV19 and TRBJ1-2; unclear D gene. CDR1 LNHDA and CDR2 SQIVND come from the germline V gene (reference sequence). The CDR3 contains 14 residues. V shed 5 bases and J shed 1 base, with 11 bases lying between them. This CDR3 reads CASSPSLINYGYTF. The CDR3 coding sequence is TGTGCCAGTAGTCCTAGCCTCATTAACTATGGCTACACCTTC.

In DNA, the CDR3 is TGCGCCAGCAGCCCACCAACCGGGACATTTAACCATGAAGCTTTCTTT. Protein sequence: CASSPPTGTFNHEAFF. V gene TRBV5-1 combines with J gene TRBJ1-1; a weak D match, TRBD1 (6 bases). Per the germline V gene, CDR1 is SGHRS and CDR2 is YFSETQ. Trimming stripped 4 bases from V and 7 bases from J, with 23 bases between. This CDR3 comprises 16 residues.

The chain uses TRBV6-5 and TRBJ2-7; 9 bases align to TRBD1. J was trimmed by 2 bases and V by 4 bases; bases with no gene match: 6. CDR1 is MNHEY and CDR2 is SVGAGI in the germline V gene. The length of the CDR3 is 15 residues. CDR3 nucleotide sequence: TGTGCCAGCAGTTCGACCGGGACAGGGCCCTACGAGCAGTACTTC. It codes for CASSSTGTGPYEQYF.

CDR3 sequence (DNA): TGTGCCAGCAGACGCCGGGGAAACTATGGCTACACCTTC. Translating gives CASRRRGNYGYTF. The V and J genes are TRBV5-4 and TRBJ1-2; D is uncertain. The CDR3 has 13 amino acids. In germline, CDR1 is SGHNT, CDR2 YYREEE (reference sequence). V lost 5 bases and J lost 2, with 10 bases in between. The variable domain in full, completed from reference TRBV5-4 and TRBJ1-2, reads ETGVTQSPTHLIKTRGQQVTLRCSSQSGHNTVSWYQQALGQGPQFIFQYYREEENGRGNFPPRFSGLQFPNYSSELNVNALELDDSALYLCASRRRGNYGYTFGSGTRLTVV.